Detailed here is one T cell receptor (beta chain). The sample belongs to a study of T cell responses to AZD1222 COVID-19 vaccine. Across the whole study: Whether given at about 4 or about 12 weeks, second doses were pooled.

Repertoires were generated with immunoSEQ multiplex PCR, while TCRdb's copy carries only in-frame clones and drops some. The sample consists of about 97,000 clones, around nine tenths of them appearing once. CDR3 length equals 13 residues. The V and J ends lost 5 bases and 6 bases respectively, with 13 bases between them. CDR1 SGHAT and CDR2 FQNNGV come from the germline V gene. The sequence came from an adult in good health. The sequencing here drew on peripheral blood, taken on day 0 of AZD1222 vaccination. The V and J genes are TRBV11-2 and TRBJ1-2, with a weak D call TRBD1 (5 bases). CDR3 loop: CASSPRDEDGYTF. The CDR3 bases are TGTGCCAGCAGCCCACGGGACGAGGATGGCTACACCTTC.